This TCR beta chain is from a study of blood T cells in healthy people across ages. Findings and limits, study-wide: More naive CD4+ cells and higher diversity marked long-lived donors relative to aged donors.

Combining a sample-barcoded 5' primer with a J-beta primer mix, a second PCR ran for roughly 6 to 12 cycles. Each CDR3 protein is one row after TCRdb ran MiXCR on the 5' RACE reads. The data show over 700,000 distinct CDR3 sequences, 25% seen once. There are a few counts of this clonotype. Antigen specificity is unknown. The study recruited healthy Caucasian donors from Russia who were aged roughly 6 to 95. There are 14 residues in the CDR3. Trimming left V 1 base short and J 7 bases short, with 10 bases between. Per the germline V gene, CDR1 is LGHNA and CDR2 is YNFKEQ. These sequences were also reported in another study, on T cells of mothers and their children. That paper states: Maternal samples each gave over 9 million TCR beta CDR3 reads, and child samples 3 million to 3.5 million each.

The TCR originated in a boy between 5 and 17 years old in good health. Input material: blood. V gene TRBV4-2 combines with J gene TRBJ2-2; a possible D gene is TRBD2 (5 bases). The CDR3 region is CASSQGRGIGELFF. CDR3 in DNA: TGTGCCAGCAGCCAAGGACGGGGTATCGGGGAGCTGTTTTTT.